The 30 T cell receptor beta chains reported below all come from one sample, sequenced in a study of identical twins (TCRdb year 2016). The library was built by means of 5' RACE. Sequencing used an Illumina HiSeq 2000. The public sequencing data were trimmed at Q25 with fastp and processed into clonotypes with MiXCR by TCRdb, which kept only in-frame beta chains. Rows matching on CDR3 protein sequence are summarized as one entry with the most common DNA and genes. The sample table holds approximately 600,000 distinct CDR3 sequences, of which about 7.1% were seen once. Of the sample, 1.6% falls within the top ten clones. In addition, the sample was reused for a study of yellow fever vaccine responses in identical twins.

Sequenced material: PBMCs. The receptors come from a young woman in good health.

This clonotype has just a few counts. V gene TRBV7-9 combines with J gene TRBJ2-1; 9 bases match TRBD2. The germline CDR1 and CDR2 sequences are SEHNR and FQNEAQ (reference sequence). CDR3 length equals 15 residues. Trimming cost V 4 bases and J 7 bases; bases outside gene matches: 8. The CDR3 nucleotides are TGTGCCAGCAGCTCTGCGGGGGGGAGGAGGAATGAGCAGTTCTTC. Protein product: CASSSAGGRRNEQFF.

The chain uses TRBV27 and TRBJ2-1; 14 bases match TRBD2. The J segment lost 6 bases and the V segment lost 4 bases, leaving 5 bases of the junction unmatched. This CDR3 is built from 16 residues. The germline gives CDR1 MNHEY, CDR2 SMNVEV (reference sequence). This chain's CDR3 is CASSYVGTSGSNEQFF. The CDR3 coding sequence is TGTGCCAGCAGTTACGTCGGGACTAGCGGGAGCAATGAGCAGTTCTTC.

This clonotype occurred a few times. This rearrangement joins TRBV5-1 to TRBJ2-5; maybe TRBD1 (6 bases). The CDR3 consists of 17 residues. The germline V and J ends were trimmed by 0 bases and 1 base, with 16 bases remaining between them. Germline V CDR1 and CDR2: SGHRS, YFSETQ. For the CDR3, the DNA is TGCGCCAGCAGCTTGGGCCCTCTGGGGGCTATCCAAGAGACCCAGTACTTC. Protein product: CASSLGPLGAIQETQYF.

CDR3 nucleotides: TGTGCCACCAGTGCTCGGGACAGCGGTTACGAGCAGTACGTC. It encodes CATSARDSGYEQYV. This chain uses TRBV24-1 with TRBJ2-7; 7 nucleotides match TRBD1. CDR1 is KGHDR and CDR2 is SFDVKD in the germline V gene. The CDR3 is 14 amino acids. The V gene end was trimmed by 5 bases and the J gene end by 4 bases; junction bases not matched to a gene: 7.

The chain employs TRBV29-1 and TRBJ2-3, with TRBD2 matching 9 bases. Germline V CDR1 and CDR2: SQVTM, ANQGSEA. J gave up 4 bases and V 8 bases, and 4 bases lay outside the gene matches. The CDR3 consists of 12 residues. CDR3 DNA sequence: TGCAGCCCCGGCGGGGGGGCAGATACGCAGTATTTT. Translated, it gives CSPGGGADTQYF.

This chain joins TRBV29-1 and TRBJ2-1, with 9 bases aligning to TRBD2. V lost 8 bases to trimming and J lost 0 bases; unmatched junction nucleotides: 5. CDR3 size: 14 residues. Per germline, CDR1 SQVTM and CDR2 ANQGSEA. The CDR3 DNA sequence: TGCAGCTTTCTAGCGGGGAGCTCCTACAATGAGCAGTTCTTC. As protein: CSFLAGSSYNEQFF.

The rearrangement links TRBV6-1 to TRBJ1-5; no clear D. The germline gives CDR1 MNHNS, CDR2 SASEGT. This CDR3 spans 13 amino acids. V was pared by 5 bases and J by 4 bases, with 9 bases between. The CDR3 sequence: CASSSSLNQPQHF. Written as DNA, the CDR3 is TGTGCCAGCAGTAGCAGCCTTAATCAGCCCCAGCATTTT.

This clonotype was seen many times. This chain uses TRBV7-8 with TRBJ2-2; the D is unclear. The CDR3 extends over 16 amino acids. Trimming removed 1 base at V and 5 bases at J, with 14 bases between. Germline V gene sequence: CDR1 SGHVS, CDR2 FQNEAQ. The CDR3 region has the DNA TGTGCCAGCAGCTTAGGGCTAAACGAACGAACCGGGGAGCTGTTTTTT. Translated: CASSLGLNERTGELFF.

This clonotype was detected ten times or more. This rearrangement joins TRBV12-3 or TRBV12-4 to TRBJ1-2; maybe TRBD1 (5 bases). The ends were cut back, 2 bases at V and 5 bases at J, with 12 bases in the middle. This CDR3 has 14 amino acids. The CDR3 DNA follows: TGTGCCAGCAGTTTAACCGGGGGTCGGTATGGCTACACCTTC. It encodes CASSLTGGRYGYTF.

This clonotype was seen more than once but under ten times. This chain connects TRBV10-3 to TRBJ2-5, with 10 bases lining up with TRBD2. CDR1 is ENHRY, CDR2 SYGVKD, per germline. The CDR3 runs 15 residues. The junction had 1 base not matched to a gene; V was cut back by 0 bases and J by 3 bases. For the CDR3, the DNA is TGTGCCATCAGTGAGTCCCTAGCGGGAGAAGAGACCCAGTACTTC. Its protein is CAISESLAGEETQYF.

This clonotype was observed at least ten times. A junction boundary mismatches the germline segment, possibly from a read error. The gene calls are TRBV5-1 and TRBJ1-5; 7 bases agree with TRBD1. The CDR3 totals 14 residues. In germline, CDR1 is SGHRS, CDR2 YFSETQ. The CDR3 region has the DNA TGTGCCAGCAGCCAAGGGACAGGCAATCAGCCCCAGCATTTT. It specifies CASSQGTGNQPQHF. The full variable domain, with the rest looked up from reference TRBV5-1 and TRBJ1-5, is KAGVTQTPRYLIKTRGQQVTLSCSPISGHRSVSWYQQTPGQGLQFLFEYFSETQRNKGNFPGRFSGRQFSNSRSEMNVSTLELGDSALYLCASSQGTGNQPQHFGDGTRLSIL.

This clonotype was observed at least ten times. The chain combines TRBV24-1 with TRBJ2-1; D is ambiguous. The CDR3 length is 13 residues. The germline V and J ends were trimmed by 5 bases and 4 bases, with 8 bases remaining between them. The germline V gene has CDR1 KGHDR and CDR2 SFDVKD. CDR3 DNA: TGTGCCACCAGTGCCCAGAAATACAATGAGCAGTTCTTC. This encodes CATSAQKYNEQFF.

This clonotype was picked up a small number of times. The CDR3 DNA reads as TGTGCCAGCAGCCCCCTAAGGGGTGGAGCCTACAATGAGCAGTTCTTC. The encoded protein is CASSPLRGGAYNEQFF. V and J are TRBV3-1 and TRBJ2-1; perhaps TRBD1 as D (5 bases). V lost 4 bases, J lost 2 bases, and 15 bases lay in between. Germline CDR1 is LGHDT and CDR2 is YNNKEL (reference sequence). This CDR3 has 16 amino acids.

The genes are TRBV5-1 and TRBJ2-7; unclear D gene. Between the trimmed V and J ends, which lost 4 bases and 2 bases, there was a span of 7 bases. Germline V CDR1 and CDR2: SGHRS, YFSETQ. The CDR3 loop spans 12 amino acids. The DNA of the CDR3 is TGCGCCAGCAGCCGGAATCCCTACGAGCAGTACTTC. It codes for CASSRNPYEQYF.

This clonotype occurred a few times. The gene calls are TRBV12-3 or TRBV12-4 and TRBJ1-3; TRBD1 matches 7 bases. The CDR3 spans 15 residues. With 1 base clipped from V and 7 bases from J, the junction kept 7 bases outside the gene matches. This chain's CDR3 is CASSLGGTVTNTIYF. CDR3 sequence (DNA): TGTGCCAGCAGTTTAGGGGGGACAGTCACGAACACCATATATTTT.

V is TRBV11-1 and J is TRBJ2-1, with 14 bases identical to TRBD2. CDR3 length: 18 residues. V lost 3 bases and J lost 0; bases outside the gene matches: 4. From germline, CDR1 is SGHAT and CDR2 FQDESV (reference sequence). CDR3 bases: TGTGCCAGCAGCTTGGGACTAGCGGGGGCCCCCTCCTACAATGAGCAGTTCTTC. Translation: CASSLGLAGAPSYNEQFF.

The rearrangement links TRBV20-1 to TRBJ2-1; TRBD2 matches 10 bases. The CDR3 runs to 14 residues. V was clipped by 3 bases and J by 4 bases; unmatched bases: 3. In germline, CDR1 is DFQATT, CDR2 SNEGSKA (reference sequence). The CDR3 DNA sequence: TGCAGTGCTAGGACTAGCGGGCGGTACAATGAGCAGTTCTTC. Translation: CSARTSGRYNEQFF.

This clonotype was recorded at least ten times. The chain joins TRBV4-1 to TRBJ1-1, with TRBD1 as a possible D gene (6 bases). This CDR3 contains 13 residues. Trimming shortened V by 4 bases and J by 6 bases, and 12 bases separated the two germline ends. Germline loops: CDR1 MGHRA, CDR2 YSYEKL. This chain's CDR3 is CASSLSRTAEAFF. The DNA for the CDR3 is TGCGCCAGCAGCCTATCCCGGACAGCTGAAGCTTTCTTT.

As DNA, the CDR3 is TGCAGTGCTACTGCCGGGACTAGCGGCCAACGCAAGAACACCGGGGAGCTGTTTTTT. Amino acid sequence: CSATAGTSGQRKNTGELFF. V usage is TRBV20-1 and J usage is TRBJ2-2; 11 positions match TRBD2. Trimming removed 4 bases from V and 1 base from J; junction bases left unmatched: 14. The CDR3 extends over 19 amino acids. The germline CDR1 and CDR2 sequences are DFQATT and SNEGSKA (reference sequence).

This clonotype was recorded many times. This rearrangement joins TRBV9 to TRBJ1-2; D unclear. Trimming removed 3 bases from V and 6 bases from J, with 9 bases in between. Germline CDR1 is SGDLS and CDR2 is YYNGEE. The CDR3 totals 12 residues. The CDR3 region is CASSADGNGYTF. The CDR3 DNA reads as TGTGCCAGCAGCGCCGATGGGAATGGCTACACCTTC.

This clonotype was counted many times. The chain employs TRBV12-3 or TRBV12-4 and TRBJ2-1; 10 nucleotides agree with TRBD1. The CDR3 is 16 residues long. V was clipped by 5 bases and J by 2 bases; unmatched bases: 6. In DNA form, the CDR3 reads TGTGCCAGCAGTCCAGGACAGGGGGGCGCCTACAATGAGCAGTTCTTC. It is translated as CASSPGQGGAYNEQFF.

The chain couples TRBV5-1 to TRBJ2-7, with TRBD2 matching over 11 bases. Per the germline V gene, CDR1 is SGHRS and CDR2 is YFSETQ. The CDR3 contains 18 residues. V lost 4 bases, J lost 1 base, and 13 bases stayed unmatched. For the CDR3, the DNA is TGCGCCAGCAGCCGCCGAGGTAGCGGGAGGGCCCTGTCCTACGAGCAGTACTTC. It encodes CASSRRGSGRALSYEQYF.

This clonotype was detected ten times or more. The rearrangement links TRBV29-1 to TRBJ2-2, with D uncertain. Trimming took off 7 bases at V and 0 bases at J, with 15 bases between the two ends. CDR3 size: 15 residues. Germline V gene sequence: CDR1 SQVTM, CDR2 ANQGSEA. Here the CDR3 DNA reads TGCAGCGAAAAACTACGACCTACGAACACCGGGGAGCTGTTTTTT. This gives the protein CSEKLRPTNTGELFF.

This clonotype was seen only a few times. The chain combines TRBV12-3 or TRBV12-4 with TRBJ2-2; 7 bases map to TRBD2. V lost 4 bases to trimming and J lost 0 bases; unmatched junction nucleotides: 2. This CDR3 comprises 15 residues. The CDR3 is CASSWSGANTGELFF. In nucleotides, the CDR3 is TGTGCCAGCAGTTGGAGCGGGGCGAACACCGGGGAGCTGTTTTTT.

The chain combines TRBV4-2 with TRBJ2-3, with no clear D. This CDR3 has 17 residues. Trimming stripped 1 base from V and 6 bases from J, with 20 bases between. The germline CDR1 and CDR2 sequences are LGHNA and YNFKEQ. CDR3 coding DNA: TGTGCCAGCAGCCAAGCCGGTTGGGGAACCTCCGGGGATACGCAGTATTTT. Translating gives CASSQAGWGTSGDTQYF.

V usage is TRBV29-1 and J usage is TRBJ2-2; 14 bases agree with TRBD2. This CDR3 has 15 residues. The germline gives CDR1 SQVTM, CDR2 ANQGSEA. V was clipped by 7 bases and J by 7 bases; unmatched bases: 8. Here the CDR3 DNA reads TGCAGCGCGCGACTAGCGGGGGGGCCGAACGGGGAGCTGTTTTTT. It yields the protein CSARLAGGPNGELFF.

The CDR3 reads CATSDWRDTGELFF. The CDR3 nucleotides are TGTGCCACCAGTGATTGGAGGGACACCGGGGAGCTGTTTTTT. The chain carries TRBV24-1 and TRBJ2-2, with D possibly TRBD2 on 6 matching bases. Deletions cut 2 bases from V and 3 bases from J, with 6 bases between. The germline CDR1 and CDR2 sequences are KGHDR and SFDVKD. The CDR3 has 14 amino acids.

The genes are TRBV12-3 or TRBV12-4 and TRBJ2-3; TRBD2 matches at 9 bases. J lost 0 bases, V lost 7 bases, and 5 bases had no gene match. CDR3 length: 15 residues. This chain's CDR3 is CASTPSGTSTDTQYF. In DNA, the CDR3 is TGTGCCAGCACCCCTAGCGGGACTAGCACAGATACGCAGTATTTT.

This clonotype was counted only a few times. The rearrangement uses TRBV5-1 and TRBJ2-5; 9 bases map to TRBD1. Germline lookup yields CDR1 SGHRS and CDR2 YFSETQ. V shed 0 bases and J 3 bases; nucleotides not matched to a gene: 6. The CDR3 extends over 16 amino acids. CDR3 region: CASSLAIGTGKETQYF. The CDR3 nucleotides read TGCGCCAGCAGCTTGGCCATCGGGACAGGGAAAGAGACCCAGTACTTC. The full variable domain, its missing parts supplied by reference TRBV5-1 and TRBJ2-5, is KAGVTQTPRYLIKTRGQQVTLSCSPISGHRSVSWYQQTPGQGLQFLFEYFSETQRNKGNFPGRFSGRQFSNSRSEMNVSTLELGDSALYLCASSLAIGTGKETQYFGPGTRLLVL.

V is TRBV7-6 and J is TRBJ2-1; 9 bases fit TRBD2. From germline, CDR1 is SGHVS and CDR2 FNYEAQ. This CDR3 contains 15 residues. J lost 2 bases, V lost 6 bases, and 5 bases had no gene match. The CDR3 DNA reads as TGTGCCAGCAGTTACCAGCGGGGGGCCTACAATGAGCAGTTCTTC. Translation gives CASSYQRGAYNEQFF.